Reported below is one T cell receptor (beta chain). This clonotype was found once. The target of this receptor is not known. Base-call qualities are not available, and no considerably larger clone is one nucleotide away. One read amounts to weak evidence. The data are from a study of T-cell reconstitution after alpha-beta-depleted transplantation in children (dated by TCRdb to the mid-2010s). With regard to the full study: The study quantitatively tracked T-cell immune reconstitution after TCRalphabeta/CD19-depleted allogeneic hematopoietic cell transplantation in children using TCR repertoire profiling. Here is what the overall study found, with its caveats: In some patients, high TCRbeta diversity at day 60 was attributed to recipient T cells and intrathymic progenitors that had survived conditioning. Hyperexpanded clone frequencies declined over subsequent months; after one year, T-cell counts and TCRbeta diversity were mostly attributed to newly produced T cells. Apparently early alphabetaT-cell count recovery about two months after transplant reportedly relied on only several hundred rapidly expanded clones derived from non-depleted graft cells.

From its cysteine to its phenylalanine, the CDR3 spans 16 amino acids. The sequence is cut down to CDR3 DNA, 48 bases in frame from base 1. V is pared back by 0 bases and J by 0 bases, with 12 bases lying between the germline termini. Based on the germline V gene, the CDR1 and CDR2 sequences are SGHRS and YFSETQ. Receptor libraries were prepared by PCR. The sample was run on an Illumina HiSeq 2500. TCR library preparation used molecular barcoding, with unique molecular identifiers applied to normalize quantification of the TCRbeta repertoire. In-frame beta chains were kept once TCRdb had trimmed the public reads at Q25 with fastp and called clones with MiXCR. Every CDR3 protein is listed once, alongside the most common genes and DNA of its rows. In all, the sample holds a few hundred thousand distinct CDR3 sequences, and roughly 44% of those were seen once. In total, the top ten clones hold under 35% of the sample.

This specimen's treatment or condition label, per the study, means: allogeneic hematopoietic cell transplantation with graft depleted of TCRalphabeta T cells and CD19 B cells. Transplant recipients were children who received TCRalphabeta/CD19-depleted allogeneic hematopoietic cell grafts. Recombination linked TRBV5-1 to TRBJ1-2; 5 matching bases give a weak D call of TRBD1. The receptor was derived from a girl between 2 and 10 years old with aplastic anemia, due to receive a stem cell transplant. Sequenced material: PBMCs, taken before TCRalphabeta/CD19-depleted stem cell transplant. The CDR3 region has the sequence CASSLDGDLANYGYTF. Here is the DNA: TGCGCCAGCAGCTTGGATGGGGACCTAGCTAACTATGGCTACACCTTC. The CDR3, completed at both ends by the reference TRBV5-1 and TRBJ1-2 genes, gives the full variable domain KAGVTQTPRYLIKTRGQQVTLSCSPISGHRSVSWYQQTPGQGLQFLFEYFSETQRNKGNFPGRFSGRQFSNSRSEMNVSTLELGDSALYLCASSLDGDLANYGYTFGSGTRLTVV.